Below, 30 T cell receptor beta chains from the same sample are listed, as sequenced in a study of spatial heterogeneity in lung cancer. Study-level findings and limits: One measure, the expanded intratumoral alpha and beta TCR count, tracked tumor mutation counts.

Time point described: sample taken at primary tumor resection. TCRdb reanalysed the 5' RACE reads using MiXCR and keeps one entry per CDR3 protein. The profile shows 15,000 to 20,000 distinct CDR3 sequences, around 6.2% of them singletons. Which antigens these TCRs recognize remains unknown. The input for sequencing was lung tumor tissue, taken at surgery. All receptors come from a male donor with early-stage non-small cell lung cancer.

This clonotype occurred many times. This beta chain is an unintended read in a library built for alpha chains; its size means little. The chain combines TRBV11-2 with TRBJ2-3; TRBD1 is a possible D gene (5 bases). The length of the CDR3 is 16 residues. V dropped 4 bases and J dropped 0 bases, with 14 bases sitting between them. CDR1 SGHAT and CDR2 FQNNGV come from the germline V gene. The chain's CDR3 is CASSSYQGPSTDTQYF. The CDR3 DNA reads TGTGCCAGCAGCTCGTACCAGGGTCCTAGCACAGATACGCAGTATTTT.

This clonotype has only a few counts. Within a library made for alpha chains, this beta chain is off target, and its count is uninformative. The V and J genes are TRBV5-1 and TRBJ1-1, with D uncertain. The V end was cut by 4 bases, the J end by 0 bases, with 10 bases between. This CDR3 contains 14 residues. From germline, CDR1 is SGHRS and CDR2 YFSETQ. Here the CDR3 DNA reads TGCGCCAGCAGCCTAGGGTTCATGAACACTGAAGCTTTCTTT. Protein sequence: CASSLGFMNTEAFF.

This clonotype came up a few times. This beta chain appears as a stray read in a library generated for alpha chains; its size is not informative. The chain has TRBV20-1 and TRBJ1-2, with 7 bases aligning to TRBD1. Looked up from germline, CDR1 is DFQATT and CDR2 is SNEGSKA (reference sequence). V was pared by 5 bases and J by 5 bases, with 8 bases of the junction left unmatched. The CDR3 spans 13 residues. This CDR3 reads CSAQQGLGYGYTF. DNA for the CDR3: TGCAGTGCTCAACAGGGGTTAGGATATGGCTACACCTTC.

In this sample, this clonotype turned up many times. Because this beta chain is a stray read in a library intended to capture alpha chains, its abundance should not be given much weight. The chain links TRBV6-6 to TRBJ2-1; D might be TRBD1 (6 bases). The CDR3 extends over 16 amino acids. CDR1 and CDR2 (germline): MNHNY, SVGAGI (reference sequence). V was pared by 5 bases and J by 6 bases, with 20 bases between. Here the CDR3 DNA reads TGTGCCAGCAGTGCGAGGAACGGGCCAGGGGTCAATGAGCAGTTCTTC. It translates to CASSARNGPGVNEQFF.

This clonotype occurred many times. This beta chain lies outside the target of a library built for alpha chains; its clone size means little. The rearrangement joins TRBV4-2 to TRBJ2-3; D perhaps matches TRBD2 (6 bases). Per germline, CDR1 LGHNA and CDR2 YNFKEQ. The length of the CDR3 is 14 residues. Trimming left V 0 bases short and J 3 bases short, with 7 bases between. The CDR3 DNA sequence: TGTGCCAGCAGCCAAGATCGGGAGACAGATACGCAGTATTTT. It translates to CASSQDRETDTQYF.

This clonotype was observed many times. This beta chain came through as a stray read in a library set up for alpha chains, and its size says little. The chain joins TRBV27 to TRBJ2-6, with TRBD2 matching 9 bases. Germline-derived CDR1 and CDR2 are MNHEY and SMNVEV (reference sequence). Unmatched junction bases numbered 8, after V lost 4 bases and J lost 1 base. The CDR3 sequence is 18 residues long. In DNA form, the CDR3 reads TGTGCCAGCAGTTGGAGTAGCGGGGGAGTGTCTGGGGCCAACGTCCTGACTTTC. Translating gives CASSWSSGGVSGANVLTF. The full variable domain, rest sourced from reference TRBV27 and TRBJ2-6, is EAQVTQNPRYLITVTGKKLTVTCSQNMNHEYMSWYRQDPGLGLRQIYYSMNVEVTDKGDVPEGYKVSRKEKRNFPLILESPSPNQTSLYFCASSWSSGGVSGANVLTFGAGSRLTVL.

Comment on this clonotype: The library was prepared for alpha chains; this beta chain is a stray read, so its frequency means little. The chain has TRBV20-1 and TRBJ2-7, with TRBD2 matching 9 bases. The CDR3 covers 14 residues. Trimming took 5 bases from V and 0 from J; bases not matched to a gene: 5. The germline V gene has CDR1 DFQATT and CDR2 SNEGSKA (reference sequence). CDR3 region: CSAYKREVSYEQYF. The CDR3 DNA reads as TGCAGTGCTTACAAGCGGGAGGTCTCCTACGAGCAGTACTTC.

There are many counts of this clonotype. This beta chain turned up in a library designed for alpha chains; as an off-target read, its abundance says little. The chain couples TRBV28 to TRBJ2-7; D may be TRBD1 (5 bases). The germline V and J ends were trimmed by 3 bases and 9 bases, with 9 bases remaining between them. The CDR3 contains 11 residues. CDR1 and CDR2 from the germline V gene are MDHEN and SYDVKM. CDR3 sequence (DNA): TGTGCCAGCAGTTTCGGCAGGGCGCAGTACTTC. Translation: CASSFGRAQYF.

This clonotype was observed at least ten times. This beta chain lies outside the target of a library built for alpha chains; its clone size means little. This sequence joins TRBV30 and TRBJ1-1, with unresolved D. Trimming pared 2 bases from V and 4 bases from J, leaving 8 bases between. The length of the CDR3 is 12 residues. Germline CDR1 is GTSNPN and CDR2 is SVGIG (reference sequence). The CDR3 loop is CAWSMGTTEAFF. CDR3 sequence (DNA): TGTGCCTGGAGTATGGGAACCACTGAAGCTTTCTTT.

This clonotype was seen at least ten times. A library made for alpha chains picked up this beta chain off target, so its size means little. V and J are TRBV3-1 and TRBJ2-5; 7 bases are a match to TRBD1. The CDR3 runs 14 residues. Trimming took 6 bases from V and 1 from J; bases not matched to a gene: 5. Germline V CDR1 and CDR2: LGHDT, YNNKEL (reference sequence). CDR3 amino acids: CASRVTGVQETQYF. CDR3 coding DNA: TGTGCCAGCAGAGTAACAGGGGTCCAAGAGACCCAGTACTTC.

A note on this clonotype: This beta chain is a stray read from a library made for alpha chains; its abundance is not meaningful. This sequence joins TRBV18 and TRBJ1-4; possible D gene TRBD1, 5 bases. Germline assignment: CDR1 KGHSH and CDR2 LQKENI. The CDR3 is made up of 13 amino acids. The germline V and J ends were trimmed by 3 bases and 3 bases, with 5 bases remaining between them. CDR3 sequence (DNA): TGTGCCAGCTCACCGACAGCTAATGAAAAACTGTTTTTT. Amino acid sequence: CASSPTANEKLFF.

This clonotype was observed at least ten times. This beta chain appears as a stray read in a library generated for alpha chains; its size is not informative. Here the CDR3 reads CAISDGTSGNFGELFF. The CDR3 DNA sequence: TGTGCCATCAGTGACGGAACTAGCGGGAACTTCGGGGAGCTGTTTTTT. This chain links TRBV10-3 with TRBJ2-2; 10 positions agree with TRBD2. Germline V CDR1 and CDR2: ENHRY, SYGVKD. CDR3 length equals 16 residues. V shed 3 bases and J 7 bases; nucleotides not matched to a gene: 8.

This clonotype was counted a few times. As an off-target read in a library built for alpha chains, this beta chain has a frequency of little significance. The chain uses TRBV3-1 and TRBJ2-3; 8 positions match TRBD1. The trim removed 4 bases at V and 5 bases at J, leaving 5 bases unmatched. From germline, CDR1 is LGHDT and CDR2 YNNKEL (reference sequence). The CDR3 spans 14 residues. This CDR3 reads CASSPGTGRDTQYF. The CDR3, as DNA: TGTGCCAGCAGCCCTGGGACAGGAAGAGATACGCAGTATTTT.

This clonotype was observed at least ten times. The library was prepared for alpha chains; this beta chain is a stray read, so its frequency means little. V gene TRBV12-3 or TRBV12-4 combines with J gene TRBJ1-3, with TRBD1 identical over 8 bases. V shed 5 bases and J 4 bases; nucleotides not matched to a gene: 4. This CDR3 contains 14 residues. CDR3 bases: TGTGCCAGCAGTACCCGGACAGGGGGAAACACCATATATTTT. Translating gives CASSTRTGGNTIYF.

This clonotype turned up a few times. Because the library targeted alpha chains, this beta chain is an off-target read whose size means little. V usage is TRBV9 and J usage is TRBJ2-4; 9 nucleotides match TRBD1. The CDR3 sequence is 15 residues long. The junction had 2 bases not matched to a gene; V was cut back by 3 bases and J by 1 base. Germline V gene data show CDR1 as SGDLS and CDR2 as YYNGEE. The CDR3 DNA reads TGTGCCAGCAGCGCAGGACAGGGGGCCAAAAACATTCAGTACTTC. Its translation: CASSAGQGAKNIQYF. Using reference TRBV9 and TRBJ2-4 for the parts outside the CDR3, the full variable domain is DSGVTQTPKHLITATGQRVTLRCSPRSGDLSVYWYQQSLDQGLQFLIQYYNGEERAKGNILERFSAQQFPDLHSELNLSSLELGDSALYFCASSAGQGAKNIQYFGAGTRLSVL.

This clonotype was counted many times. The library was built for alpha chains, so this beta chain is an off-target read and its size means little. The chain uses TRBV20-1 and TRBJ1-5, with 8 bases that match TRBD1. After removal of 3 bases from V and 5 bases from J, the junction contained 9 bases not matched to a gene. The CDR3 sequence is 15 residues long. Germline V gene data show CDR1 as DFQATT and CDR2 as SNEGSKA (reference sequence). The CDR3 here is CSASPLGQDHQPQHF. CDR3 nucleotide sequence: TGCAGTGCTAGTCCCCTGGGACAGGATCATCAGCCCCAGCATTTT.

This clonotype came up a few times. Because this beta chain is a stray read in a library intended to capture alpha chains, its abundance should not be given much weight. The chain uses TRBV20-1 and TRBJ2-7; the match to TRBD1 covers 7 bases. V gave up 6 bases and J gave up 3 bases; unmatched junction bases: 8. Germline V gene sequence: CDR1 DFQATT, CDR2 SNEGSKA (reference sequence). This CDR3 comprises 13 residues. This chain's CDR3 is CSAKGAGFYEQYF. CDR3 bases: TGCAGTGCCAAGGGGGCGGGTTTCTACGAGCAGTACTTC.

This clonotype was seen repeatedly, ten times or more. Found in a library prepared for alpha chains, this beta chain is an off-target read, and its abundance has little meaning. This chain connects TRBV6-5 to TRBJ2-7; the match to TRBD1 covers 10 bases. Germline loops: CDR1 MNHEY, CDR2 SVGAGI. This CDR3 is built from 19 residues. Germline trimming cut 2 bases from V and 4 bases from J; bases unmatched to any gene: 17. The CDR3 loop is CASSYDGQGVSDVGYEQYF. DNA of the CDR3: TGTGCCAGCAGTTACGACGGACAGGGGGTTAGTGATGTGGGATACGAGCAGTACTTC.

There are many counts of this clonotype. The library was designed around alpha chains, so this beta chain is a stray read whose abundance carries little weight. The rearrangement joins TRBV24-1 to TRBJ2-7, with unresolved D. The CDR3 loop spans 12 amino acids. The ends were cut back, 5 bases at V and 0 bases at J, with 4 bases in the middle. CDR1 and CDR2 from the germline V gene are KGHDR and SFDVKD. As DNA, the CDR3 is TGTGCCACCAGTGGAGGCTCCTACGAGCAGTACTTC. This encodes CATSGGSYEQYF.

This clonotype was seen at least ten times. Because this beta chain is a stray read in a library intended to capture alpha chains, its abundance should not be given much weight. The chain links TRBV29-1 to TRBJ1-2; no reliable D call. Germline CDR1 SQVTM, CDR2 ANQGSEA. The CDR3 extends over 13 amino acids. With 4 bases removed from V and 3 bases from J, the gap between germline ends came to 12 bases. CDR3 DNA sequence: TGCAGCGTTGTAGTGGGAAGCGACTATGGCTACACCTTC. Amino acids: CSVVVGSDYGYTF.

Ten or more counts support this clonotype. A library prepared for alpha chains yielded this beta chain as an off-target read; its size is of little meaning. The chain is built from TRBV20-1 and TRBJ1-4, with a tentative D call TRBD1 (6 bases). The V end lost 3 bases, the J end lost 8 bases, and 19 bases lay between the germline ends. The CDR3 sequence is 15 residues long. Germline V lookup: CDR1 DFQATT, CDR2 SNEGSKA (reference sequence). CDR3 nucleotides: TGCAGTGCTAGTGCACGTCAGGGGAGGAGGGAAAAACTGTTTTTT. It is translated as CSASARQGRREKLFF.

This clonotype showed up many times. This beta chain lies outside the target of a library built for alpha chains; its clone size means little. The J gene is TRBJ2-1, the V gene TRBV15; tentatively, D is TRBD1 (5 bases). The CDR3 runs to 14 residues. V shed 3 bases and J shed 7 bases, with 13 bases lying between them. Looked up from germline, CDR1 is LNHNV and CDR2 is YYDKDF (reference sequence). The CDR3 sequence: CATSRAGLGNEQFF. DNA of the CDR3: TGTGCCACCAGCAGGGCAGGGTTAGGAAATGAGCAGTTCTTC. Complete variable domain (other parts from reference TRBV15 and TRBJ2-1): DAMVIQNPRYQVTQFGKPVTLSCSQTLNHNVMYWYQQKSSQAPKLLFHYYDKDFNNEADTPDNFQSRRPNTSFCFLDIRSPGLGDTAMYLCATSRAGLGNEQFFGPGTRLTVL.

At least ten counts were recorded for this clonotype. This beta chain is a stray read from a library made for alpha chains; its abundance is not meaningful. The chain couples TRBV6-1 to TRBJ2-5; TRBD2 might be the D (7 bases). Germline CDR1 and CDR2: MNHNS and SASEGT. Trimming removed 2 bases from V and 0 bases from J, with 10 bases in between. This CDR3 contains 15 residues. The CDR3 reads CASSEFGGHQETQYF. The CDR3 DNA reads TGTGCCAGCAGTGAATTCGGGGGGCACCAAGAGACCCAGTACTTC.

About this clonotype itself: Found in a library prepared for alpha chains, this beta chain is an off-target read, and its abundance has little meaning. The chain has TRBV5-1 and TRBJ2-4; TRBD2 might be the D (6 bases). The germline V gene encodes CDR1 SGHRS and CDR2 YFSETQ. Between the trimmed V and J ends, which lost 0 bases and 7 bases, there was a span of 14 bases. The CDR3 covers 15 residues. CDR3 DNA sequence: TGCGCCAGCAGCTTGGGGCCGGGGGTAGGCAACATTCAGTACTTC. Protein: CASSLGPGVGNIQYF. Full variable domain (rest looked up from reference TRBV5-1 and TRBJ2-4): KAGVTQTPRYLIKTRGQQVTLSCSPISGHRSVSWYQQTPGQGLQFLFEYFSETQRNKGNFPGRFSGRQFSNSRSEMNVSTLELGDSALYLCASSLGPGVGNIQYFGAGTRLSVL.

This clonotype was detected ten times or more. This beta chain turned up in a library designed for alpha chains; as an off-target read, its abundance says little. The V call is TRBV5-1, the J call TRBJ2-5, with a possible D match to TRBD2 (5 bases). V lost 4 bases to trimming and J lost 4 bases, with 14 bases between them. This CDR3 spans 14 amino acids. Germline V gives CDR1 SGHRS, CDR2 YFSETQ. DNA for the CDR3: TGCGCCAGCAGCATCGGGATCGCCGGAGAGACCCAGTACTTC. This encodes CASSIGIAGETQYF.

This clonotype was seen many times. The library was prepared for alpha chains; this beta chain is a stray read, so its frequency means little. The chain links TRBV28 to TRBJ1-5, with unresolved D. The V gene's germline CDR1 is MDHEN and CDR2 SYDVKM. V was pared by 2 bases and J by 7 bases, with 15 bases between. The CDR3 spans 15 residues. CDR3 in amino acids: CASSLGLGYRQPQHF. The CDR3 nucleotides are TGTGCCAGCAGTTTAGGATTGGGGTATCGGCAGCCCCAGCATTTT. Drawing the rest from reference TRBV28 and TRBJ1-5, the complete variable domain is DVKVTQSSRYLVKRTGEKVFLECVQDMDHENMFWYRQDPGLGLRLIYFSYDVKMKEKGDIPEGYSVSREKKERFSLILESASTNQTSMYLCASSLGLGYRQPQHFGDGTRLSIL.

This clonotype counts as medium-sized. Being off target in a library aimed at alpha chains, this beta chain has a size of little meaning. The CDR3 DNA reads TGTGCCAGCAGTTCGACAGGGGCTACATCCTACGAGCAGTACTTC. This translates into CASSSTGATSYEQYF. The V gene is TRBV6-2 or TRBV6-3, the J gene TRBJ2-7; 8 bases fit TRBD1. There are 15 residues in the CDR3. V dropped 4 bases and J dropped 1; count of bases not matched to a gene: 6. Germline loops: CDR1 MNHEY, CDR2 SVGEGT.

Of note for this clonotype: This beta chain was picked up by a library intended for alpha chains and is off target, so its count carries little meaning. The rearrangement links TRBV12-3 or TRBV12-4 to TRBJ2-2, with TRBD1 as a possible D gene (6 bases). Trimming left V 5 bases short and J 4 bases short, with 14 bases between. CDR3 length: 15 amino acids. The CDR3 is CASSTGTTATGELFF. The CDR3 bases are TGTGCCAGCAGTACGGGGACAACTGCCACCGGGGAGCTGTTTTTT.

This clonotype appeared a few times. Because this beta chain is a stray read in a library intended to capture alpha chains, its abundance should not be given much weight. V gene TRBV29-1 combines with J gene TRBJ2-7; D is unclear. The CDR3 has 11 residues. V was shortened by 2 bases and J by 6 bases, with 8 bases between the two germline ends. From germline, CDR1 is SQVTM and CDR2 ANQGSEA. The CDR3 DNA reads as TGCAGCGTTGAAACTTACTCCGAGCAGTACTTC. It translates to CSVETYSEQYF.

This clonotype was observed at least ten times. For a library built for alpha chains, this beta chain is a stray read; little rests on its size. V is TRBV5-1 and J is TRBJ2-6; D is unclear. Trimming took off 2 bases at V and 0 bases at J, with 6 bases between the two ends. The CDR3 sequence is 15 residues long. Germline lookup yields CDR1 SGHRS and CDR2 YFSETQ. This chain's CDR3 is CASSLDVSGANVLTF. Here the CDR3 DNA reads TGCGCCAGCAGCTTAGACGTCTCTGGGGCCAACGTCCTGACTTTC.